This T cell receptor beta chain was observed in a study of T cell repertoires in cytomegalovirus infection. Study summary: The authors relied on CMV epitopes, both recently identified HLA-C-restricted and well-studied HLA-B-restricted. Both a matching HLA type and CMV infection were indicated by public TCR beta signatures.

A remark on this clonotype: Its antigen is not identified.

In germline, CDR1 is MGHRA, CDR2 YSYEKL. Trimming stripped 0 bases from V and 6 bases from J, with 17 bases between. There are 17 residues in the CDR3. A single record per CDR3 protein comes from TCRdb applying MiXCR to the reads. The table has about 770,000 distinct CDR3 sequences, 29% seen once; the top ten hold roughly 14%. The chain recombines TRBV4-1 with TRBJ2-2; maybe TRBD2 (6 bases). The sequence was collected from a human donor in good health (CMV status not recorded). Some clones in this sample may be carry-over from other donors' samples. Source: cultured CD8+ T cells from PBMCs, taken from culture after CMV antigen stimulation. As DNA, the CDR3 is TGCGCCAGCAGCCAAGAGGAGGGACCAGTAGGTTCCGGGGAGCTGTTTTTT. This translates into CASSQEEGPVGSGELFF.